The subject of this entry is one T cell receptor (beta chain). Its antigen is unknown. The record has no base qualities; no much larger clone is one base away. CDR3 length: 15 amino acids, cysteine to phenylalanine. The CDR3 DNA has 45 bases and is translated from base 1. V is trimmed back by 0 bases and J by 7 bases, and the junction contains 8 bases that no gene match accounts for. CDR1 and CDR2 (LNHNV, YYDKDF) derive from the germline V gene (reference sequence). The library was prepared using the immunoSEQ multiplex PCR assay. A mixture of 60 forward primers for TCR Vbeta segments and 13 reverse primers for TCR Jbeta segments was used in the multiplex PCR. Amplification of the CDR3 region of rearranged TCR beta genes was performed with a multiplex PCR assay on genomic DNA. The Illumina HiSeq System was used to sequence the amplified TCR beta libraries as 87-base-pair reads. In the paper's pipeline: In a later analysis, some 80 million unique TCR beta chains were counted across the roughly 700 repertoires, and around 10 million of these chains were shared by at least two donors. Raw reads were error-corrected and collapsed into unique sequences by a nearest-neighbor algorithm in which closely related sequences were merged to remove PCR and sequencing errors. V, D and J gene segments were assigned by aligning CDR3 sequences to IMGT reference sequences. For a sequence to be retained, a match of at least six nucleotides to both a V gene segment and a J gene segment was required. Rearrangements were called productive when the CDR3 lacked stop codons and stayed in frame with V and J; all others were non-productive. CDR3 was defined according to IMGT convention as the region running from the second conserved V-encoded cysteine to the conserved J-encoded phenylalanine. The earlier analysis of about 570 of the donors excluded any sequence lacking an unambiguous match to a single V gene segment. In an earlier analysis of approximately 550 of the donors, V segments were called functional above 56.7% productive rearrangements and were called segregating when the between-donor standard deviation exceeded 5%. A statistical classification framework was built to diagnose cytomegalovirus status from the catalog of TCR beta chain sequences. V and J gene assignment, in a later analysis, came from comparing TCR nucleotide sequences with IMGT/GENE-DB human TR gene sequences. In a later analysis, CDR3 sequences and most-parsimonious VDJ recombination scenarios were assigned using the TCRdist pipeline. In a later analysis, each TCR beta chain was defined by its CDR3 amino acid sequence together with its V-gene family, and reads lacking a unique V-gene family were excluded. As a way to deal with suspected cross-contamination and a sequencing artifact, a later analysis dropped approximately 590 nucleotide sequences that were highly shared and had low generation probability. In a later analysis, a clonal expansion index for each public chain was calculated from normalized within-repertoire ranks of inferred template counts. A later analysis computed generation probabilities with a VDJ recombination model fitted to out-of-frame rearrangements, and checked the results against IGoR. In a later analysis, TCR-TCR, TCR-HLA and TCR-CMV co-occurrence was scored with hypergeometric tests, and a repertoire-size bias correction was applied to TCR pairs. False discovery rates were estimated in a later analysis by permuting HLA or CMV assignments 20 times. In a later analysis, co-occurring TCRs were grouped using DBSCAN, and TCRdist sequence similarity was added for clustering within HLA-allele-positive subsets. For co-occurrence clustering, repertoires with fewer than 30,000 or more than 120,000 public chains were excluded, along with 5 or 6 repertoires with anomalous nucleotide sharing. The source is immuneACCESS, and TCRdb retained only in-frame sequences with V and J called. Part of the clones is not carried over; for the studies checked, unresolved V genes explain less than half of this, and the remainder is unexplained. V, J and clone size are taken as reported in that table, and D and trimming were inferred from the DNA itself. This sample comprises about 180,000 clones, around 73% of them detected only once. The ten largest clones add up to 2% to 2.5% of the sample.

This sample stems from a study of cytomegalovirus exposure and HLA in healthy donors (dated by TCRdb to between 2016 and 2019). Some background on the complete study: An earlier analysis of approximately 640 of the donors reported about 250 Gb of sequence data and 117 million unique TCR beta sequences from about 179 million T cells. All discovery cohort repertoires had been generated using a single sequencing platform. A later analysis re-analyzed previously published TCR beta repertoires from 650 to 800 donors and added high-resolution HLA genotyping to study TCR occurrence patterns. Along with the roughly 670-subject first cohort, a separate validation cohort of some 130 different subjects was used. The later analysis used no new phenotypic data to find candidate immune exposures, relying instead on TCR beta sequences and their occurrence across donors. Across 300 to 400 genotyped donors of the cohort, an average of about 240,000 unique TCR beta nucleotide sequences per donor were sequenced, and roughly a sixth of those sequences were non-productive. The study was designed to test whether signatures of past pathogen exposure could be identified by cataloging public T cell receptors. The T cell repertoires of roughly 660 subjects were profiled by immunosequencing and related to cytomegalovirus serostatus. An earlier analysis of roughly 600 of the donors used high-throughput TCR beta sequencing to judge whether each TCR beta V gene segment behaved as functional or pseudogenic. Roughly five DR-DQ haplotypes were treated as single units for association and clustering because of strong linkage in the cohort. An early release that covered some 630 HLA-typed donors contained approximately 300 gigabases of sequencing data and 75 million to 100 million unique TCR sequences. Class I and class II HLA loci were covered by the typing at four-digit resolution. High-throughput TCR immunosequencing, statistical association of individual TCRs with disease status, and machine learning were combined to predict cytomegalovirus infection status. Genome-wide SNP genotypes for about three fifths of the roughly 670 donors were used in a later genetic analysis, which treated that subset as a discovery cohort. Donor age, sex, ethnicity and CMV serostatus were compiled together with the repertoire data. Of the roughly 390 genotyped donors, 80% to 90% were placed in the genetic ancestry cluster associated with self-reported Caucasian donors. The number of donors typed differed by locus, with 629-630 for A, B, C, DRB1 and DQB1, approximately 500 for DQA1, some 570 for DPA1, and around 460 for DPB1. Study-wide conclusions, independent of this receptor: The study listed 164 TCR beta chains as associated with cytomegalovirus. Across donors, most TCR sequences were observed very rarely, whereas some public TCRs were present in many individuals. Some IMGT-functional V segments, including TRBV6-2 and TRBV6-3, could not be distinguished by the 87-base-pair reads and were therefore excluded. Assigning TCR associations to individual alleles was difficult when HLA alleles, especially DR and DQ, strongly co-occurred. In vitro tests confirmed that three of the cytomegalovirus-associated TCR beta chains recognize cytomegalovirus antigens. A later analysis found that most CMV-associated TCR beta chains appeared HLA-restricted, with HLA associations seemingly driven largely by CMV exposure. Seventeen rarely observed V segments, including chromosome 9 orphons, were excluded from the earlier analysis of approximately 500 of the donors because counts were too low. Specific HLA alleles were associated with roughly 16,000 TCR beta sequences at a false discovery rate of 0.05 in a later analysis. Because HLA typing was missing for some donors at each locus, association tests included only the typed subset. A further reported finding was that TCR beta sequences accurately predicted the HLA-A and HLA-B alleles for most subjects in the first cohort. Immune exposure information for the cohort was limited to CMV serostatus. In a later analysis, several top co-occurrence clusters were reported to appear linked to parvovirus B19, influenza, CMV and Epstein-Barr virus. A cluster of highly shared sequence variants was judged likely to be a technical artifact of the sequencing pipeline. Broadly in line with IMGT annotations, most TCR beta V segments showed up in productive rearrangements about 87% or about 30% of the time in an earlier analysis of several hundred of the donors. The authors suggested that the approach could potentially be extended to other disease states and immunological phenotypes. In a later analysis, HLA-associated TCR beta chains showed more clonal expansion and lower generation probabilities than non-associated chains that were equally common. Only TCR beta chains were sequenced in this cohort, and the absence of alpha or paired-chain data limited detectable features. A later genetic analysis reported fewer N-insertions in productive TCRs among donors in an Asian-associated ancestry cluster than the roughly 700-donor mean. A later genetic analysis associated a missense DCLRE1C variant with V-gene and J-gene trimming of TCR beta chains, and an independent cohort replicated the association. In both the original and validation cohorts, the classifier was reported to diagnose cytomegalovirus status with high specificity and sensitivity. Linkage disequilibrium might explain the correlated functional status among segregating V segments, but an unknown experimental factor could not be ruled out. According to a later analysis, TCR association rates differed among HLA loci, with DRB1 alleles showing the most associated TCRs and HLA-C alleles showing the fewest. Sequencing depth was assumed to be roughly uniform across donors in the presence/absence analyses, though that assumption may not hold.

In total, 600 or so healthy bone marrow donors made up the cohort. All cohort members were sampled while nominally healthy, although unrecorded immune exposures were likely present. The donor was CMV seronegative and belonged to the group of 320 or so seronegative cohort members. Every donor gave a peripheral blood sample, and the peripheral blood mononuclear cells from that sample were used for TCR beta sequencing. The Qiagen DNeasy Blood Extraction Kit was used to extract genomic DNA from the blood cell samples. Sequenced sample: PBMCs. The rearrangement joined TRBV15 to TRBJ2-5; the junction holds 7 bases that match TRBD2. This clonotype was obtained from a man aged 60-69 years in good health and CMV-seronegative. The base sequence is TGTGCCACCAGCAGAGATTGGACTAGAGAAGCGACCCAGTACTTC. Its translation reads: CATSRDWTREATQYF.